These T cell receptor beta chains were read from a single sample in a study of blood T cell repertoires in COVID-19. The table came from immunoSEQ multiplex PCR; TCRdb's copy has only in-frame clones and leaves some out. Of over 85,000 clones detected, about 85% appear once; the ten largest clones hold about 2%. The sequenced material came from peripheral blood. The receptors originated from a woman in her 70s with acute or convalescent COVID-19. CDR3s include the opening cysteine and the closing phenylalanine or tryptophan. Each record gives: clone size, V gene, J gene, D gene, CDR3 protein, CDR3 DNA. D genes are given only for firm matches. Only some rows state a clone size, as once, few, many or a class for expanded clones.

NA	TRBV10-1	TRBJ1-4	TRBD1	CASSDSTGPNEKLFF	TGCGCCAGCAGTGATTCGACAGGGCCCAATGAAAAACTGTTTTTT
NA	TRBV6-5	TRBJ1-6	NA	CASQSVESHNSPLHF	TGTGCCAGCCAAAGTGTAGAGAGCCATAATTCACCCCTCCACTTT
once	TRBV19	TRBJ2-1	TRBD1	CASRAGQGINEQFF	TGTGCCAGTAGGGCGGGACAGGGAATCAATGAGCAGTTCTTC
NA	TRBV2	TRBJ1-5	NA	CASTTGNQPQHF	TGTGCCAGCACGACAGGCAATCAGCCCCAGCATTTT
NA	TRBV7-8	TRBJ2-7	NA	CASSLERLASYSYEQYF	TGTGCCAGCAGCTTAGAACGCCTAGCGTCATACTCCTACGAGCAGTACTTC
NA	TRBV6-5	TRBJ1-2	NA	CASKDGGRGYTF	TGTGCCAGCAAAGACGGGGGGCGAGGCTACACCTTC
once	TRBV24-1	TRBJ2-3	TRBD2	CATSDQLAGGTDTQYF	TGTGCCACCAGTGATCAACTAGCGGGGGGCACAGATACGCAGTATTTT
NA	TRBV7-7	TRBJ1-2	NA	CASSLRGIRYNYGYTF	TGTGCTAGCAGCTTACGAGGGATTCGGTATAACTATGGCTACACCTTC
NA	TRBV18	TRBJ1-6	NA	CASSPQGWADNSPLHF	TGTGCCAGCTCGCCCCAGGGGTGGGCCGATAATTCACCCCTCCACTTT
NA	TRBV30	TRBJ2-5	NA	CAWSQGQMQETQYF	TGTGCCTGGAGTCAGGGCCAGATGCAAGAGACCCAGTACTTC
NA	TRBV27	TRBJ1-2	TRBD1	CASSLSNRGEGYTF	TGTGCCAGCAGTTTATCGAACAGGGGTGAAGGCTACACCTTC
few	TRBV6-6	TRBJ1-2	TRBD1	CASRPGQHYGYTF	TGTGCCAGCAGGCCGGGACAGCACTATGGCTACACCTTC
NA	TRBV10-3	TRBJ1-6	NA	CAISTGFGDSPLHF	TGTGCCATCAGTACGGGTTTTGGAGATTCACCCCTCCACTTT
NA	TRBV6-1	TRBJ1-6	NA	CASSDADRYSPLHF	TGTGCCAGCAGTGATGCCGACAGATATTCACCCCTCCACTTT
few	TRBV29-1	TRBJ1-4	TRBD1	CSVEGTGDNEKLFF	TGCAGCGTTGAGGGGACAGGGGATAATGAAAAACTGTTTTTT
NA	TRBV4-1	TRBJ1-6	TRBD1	CASSRKAMTGKENSPLHF	TGCGCCAGCAGCCGAAAAGCCATGACAGGGAAGGAAAATTCACCCCTCCACTTT
NA	TRBV3-1/TRBV3-2	TRBJ1-6	NA	CASSQGGGVNSPLHF	TGTGCCAGCAGCCAAGGCGGCGGAGTAAATTCACCCCTCCACTTT
NA	TRBV24-1	TRBJ2-3	NA	CATGGAWTDTQYF	TGTGCCACCGGGGGGGCTTGGACAGATACGCAGTATTTT
NA	TRBV19	TRBJ1-5	NA	CASTPKRSLSNQPQHF	TGTGCCAGTACCCCTAAGCGATCCCTGAGCAATCAGCCCCAGCATTTT
NA	TRBV5-6	TRBJ1-5	TRBD1	CASSIDRGQPQHF	TGTGCCAGCAGCATTGACAGGGGACAGCCCCAGCATTTT
few	TRBV19	TRBJ2-1	NA	CASSMTSGDKFF	TGTGCCAGTAGTATGACGTCGGGGGATAAGTTCTTC
NA	TRBV15	TRBJ1-3	TRBD1	CATSRDRGNTIYF	TGTGCCACCAGTCGGGACAGAGGAAACACCATATATTTT
NA	TRBV10-1	TRBJ2-5	NA	CASSERSQETQYF	TGCGCCAGCAGTGAGCGGAGCCAAGAGACCCAGTACTTC
NA	TRBV2	TRBJ2-3	NA	CASSEGRTDTQYF	TGTGCCAGCAGTGAAGGTAGAACAGATACGCAGTATTTT
NA	TRBV7-9	TRBJ2-5	NA	CASSSIEETQYF	TGTGCCAGCAGCTCAATAGAAGAGACCCAGTACTTC
few	TRBV30	TRBJ2-2	NA	CAWSVRPGRGSARISTGELFF	TGTGCCTGGAGTGTACGACCCGGAAGAGGGTCAGCCCGAATATCCACCGGGGAGCTGTTTTTT
NA	TRBV7-6	TRBJ2-7	NA	CASSLAQRSYEQYF	TGTGCCAGCAGCTTAGCGCAACGGTCCTACGAGCAGTACTTC
NA	TRBV7-8	TRBJ2-1	NA	CASSLAPGSEYREQFF	TGTGCCAGCAGCTTAGCACCAGGGTCGGAATATAGGGAGCAGTTCTTC
NA	TRBV6-5	TRBJ2-3	TRBD1	CATGQGGSDTQYF	TGTGCCACCGGACAGGGAGGATCAGATACGCAGTATTTT
NA	TRBV27	TRBJ2-1	NA	CASMRDRYYNEQFF	TGTGCCAGCATGCGGGACAGATACTACAATGAGCAGTTCTTC
NA	TRBV18	TRBJ2-5	NA	CASWRGLGETQYF	TGTGCCAGCTGGAGGGGGCTAGGCGAGACCCAGTACTTC
NA	TRBV2	TRBJ2-7	TRBD1	CASSEGDPGTGLRYF	TGTGCCAGCAGTGAAGGGGACCCGGGGACAGGACTCCGGTACTTC
NA	TRBV12-3/TRBV12-4	TRBJ1-1	NA	CASSPGQRTEAFF	TGTGCCAGCAGTCCAGGACAGCGCACTGAAGCTTTCTTT
few	TRBV4-1	TRBJ2-3	TRBD2	CASSFPGLAGAITDTQYF	TGCGCCAGCAGCTTCCCGGGACTAGCGGGGGCCATCACAGATACGCAGTATTTT
NA	TRBV5-1	TRBJ2-7	NA	CASSLGLSSTGSYEQYF	TGCGCCAGCAGCTTGGGCCTATCGTCGACAGGCTCCTACGAGCAGTACTTC
NA	TRBV5-1	TRBJ2-7	TRBD2	CASSFLPGLAGSSSYEQYF	TGCGCCAGCAGCTTCTTACCGGGACTAGCGGGTTCGAGCTCCTACGAGCAGTACTTC
NA	TRBV5-1	TRBJ1-5	TRBD1	CASSDGQVNQPQHF	TGCGCCAGCAGCGACGGACAGGTCAATCAGCCCCAGCATTTT
NA	TRBV5-1	TRBJ1-1	NA	CASGLERGTEAFF	TGCGCCAGCGGACTAGAAAGGGGCACTGAAGCTTTCTTT
NA	TRBV15	TRBJ2-1	NA	CATRVRGAPSNEQFF	TGTGCCACCCGCGTTCGGGGGGCCCCCTCCAATGAGCAGTTCTTC
NA	TRBV7-8	TRBJ2-2	NA	CASKSGTGELFF	TGTGCCAGCAAGAGCGGGACCGGGGAGCTGTTTTTT
NA	TRBV11-3	TRBJ1-5	NA	CASSPLGGIENNQPQHF	TGTGCCAGCAGCCCCCTCGGAGGGATAGAGAACAATCAGCCCCAGCATTTT
NA	TRBV5-6	TRBJ1-1	TRBD1	CASSRGQAGTEAFF	TGTGCCAGCAGCCGCGGACAGGCTGGCACTGAAGCTTTCTTT
NA	TRBV5-1	TRBJ2-7	TRBD1	CASSQGTGAYEQYF	TGCGCCAGCAGCCAGGGGACAGGAGCATACGAGCAGTACTTC
NA	TRBV16	TRBJ1-5	NA	CASSQVIGNQPQHF	TGTGCCAGCAGCCAGGTGATAGGCAATCAGCCCCAGCATTTT
few	TRBV6-2/TRBV6-3	TRBJ1-5	NA	CASGQPGGQPQHF	TGTGCCAGCGGCCAGCCGGGAGGTCAGCCCCAGCATTTT
NA	TRBV15	TRBJ1-1	NA	CATSSQGNTEAFF	TGTGCCACCAGCAGTCAGGGGAACACTGAAGCTTTCTTT
NA	TRBV9	TRBJ1-1	TRBD1	CASSVDLTGVGAFF	TGTGCCAGCAGCGTAGATCTGACAGGGGTAGGAGCTTTCTTT
NA	TRBV2	TRBJ1-5	NA	CASSDRNQPQHF	TGTGCCAGCAGCGACAGAAATCAGCCCCAGCATTTT
NA	TRBV15	TRBJ1-4	TRBD1	CATSRVGRGQEKLFF	TGTGCCACCAGCAGAGTTGGAAGGGGGCAAGAAAAACTGTTTTTT
NA	TRBV7-2	TRBJ2-7	TRBD2	CASSLGPGLDLYEQYF	TGTGCCAGCAGCCTAGGACCGGGACTAGATCTATACGAGCAGTACTTC
NA	TRBV9	TRBJ2-7	TRBD1	CASSAQGGGRNEQYF	TGTGCCAGCAGCGCACAGGGGGGAGGTAGAAACGAGCAGTACTTC
NA	TRBV19	TRBJ1-2	NA	CASRSLGSGTGFYGYTF	TGTGCCAGTAGGTCCTTAGGGAGTGGCACAGGGTTCTATGGCTACACCTTC
NA	TRBV14	TRBJ1-2	TRBD1	CASRDSLNYGYTF	TGTGCCAGCCGGGACAGCCTTAACTATGGCTACACCTTC
NA	TRBV3-1/TRBV3-2	TRBJ1-4	NA	CASSLNTASDEKLFF	TGTGCCAGCAGCCTGAACACCGCATCTGATGAAAAACTGTTTTTT